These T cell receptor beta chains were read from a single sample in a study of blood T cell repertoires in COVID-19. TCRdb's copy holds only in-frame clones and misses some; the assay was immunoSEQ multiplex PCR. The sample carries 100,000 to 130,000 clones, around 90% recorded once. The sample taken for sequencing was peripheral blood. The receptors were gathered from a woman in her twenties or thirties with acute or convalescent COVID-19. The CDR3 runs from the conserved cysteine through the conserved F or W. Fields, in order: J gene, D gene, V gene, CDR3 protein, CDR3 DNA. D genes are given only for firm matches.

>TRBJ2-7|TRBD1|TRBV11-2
CASSSWDRVDEQYF
TGTGCCAGCAGCTCCTGGGACAGGGTGGACGAGCAGTACTTC
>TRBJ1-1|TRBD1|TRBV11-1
CASSSRGTAKAFF
TGTGCCAGCAGCTCGAGGGGGACAGCCAAAGCTTTCTTT
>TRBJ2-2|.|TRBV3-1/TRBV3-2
CASSLRQVYTGELFF
TGTGCCAGCAGCCTCCGACAGGTTTACACCGGGGAGCTGTTTTTT
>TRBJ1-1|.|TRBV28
CASSEGDISADTEAFF
TGTGCCAGCAGCGAGGGGGACATCTCGGCGGACACTGAAGCTTTCTTT
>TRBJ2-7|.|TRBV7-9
CASSLDRGSTPVEQYF
TGTGCCAGCAGCTTAGACCGGGGGAGTACCCCGGTGGAGCAGTACTTC
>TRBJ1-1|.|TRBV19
CASSIGQGRMTEAFF
TGTGCCAGTAGTATAGGTCAGGGGCGAATGACTGAAGCTTTCTTT
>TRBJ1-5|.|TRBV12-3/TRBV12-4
CASSTHRNQPQHF
TGTGCCAGCAGTACACACAGAAATCAGCCCCAGCATTTT
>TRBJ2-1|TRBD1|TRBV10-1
CASSTGTGRDEQFF
TGCGCCAGCTCGACCGGGACAGGGCGTGATGAGCAGTTCTTC
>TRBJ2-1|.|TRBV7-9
CASSLGRGGGNEQFF
TGTGCCAGCAGCTTGGGCCGTGGGGGAGGAAATGAGCAGTTCTTC
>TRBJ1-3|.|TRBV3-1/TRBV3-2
CASSQDHRKGNTIYF
TGTGCCAGCAGCCAAGATCACAGGAAGGGAAACACCATATATTTT
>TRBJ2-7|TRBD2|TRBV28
CASSLGLAVSYEQYF
TGTGCCAGCAGTCTCGGACTAGCGGTCTCCTACGAGCAGTACTTC
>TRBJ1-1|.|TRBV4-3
CASSHQQGFSDMNTEAFF
TGCGCCAGCAGCCATCAACAGGGCTTCTCGGACATGAACACTGAAGCTTTCTTT
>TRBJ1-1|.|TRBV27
CASSSGRGGAEAFF
TGTGCCAGCAGTTCAGGCAGGGGTGGGGCTGAAGCTTTCTTT
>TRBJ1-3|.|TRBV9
CASSSNTGYSGNTIYF
TGTGCCAGCAGCTCCAATACAGGCTACTCTGGAAACACCATATATTTT
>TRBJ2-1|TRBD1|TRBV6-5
CASSYSNRGPYNEQFF
TGTGCCAGCAGTTACTCCAACAGGGGCCCCTACAATGAGCAGTTCTTC
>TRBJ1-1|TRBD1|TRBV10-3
CATTYDRGTEAFF
TGTGCCACCACCTACGACAGGGGAACTGAAGCTTTCTTT
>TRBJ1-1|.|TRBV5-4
CASSSVPHDKNTEAFF
TGTGCCAGCAGCTCAGTCCCCCATGACAAGAACACTGAAGCTTTCTTT
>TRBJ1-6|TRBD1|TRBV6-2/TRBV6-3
CASSQWTGRSPLHF
TGTGCCAGCAGTCAGTGGACAGGCCGCTCACCCCTCCACTTT
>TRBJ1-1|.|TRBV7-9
CASRERNTEAFF
TGTGCCAGCAGGGAGAGAAACACTGAAGCTTTCTTT